These 7 T cell receptor beta chains were all obtained from the same sample, sequenced in a study of cytomegalovirus exposure and HLA in healthy donors (dated by TCRdb to 2016 to 2017). To prepare the library, the immunoSEQ multiplex PCR assay was applied. The multiplex PCR relied on a mix of 60 forward primers for TCR Vbeta segments and 13 reverse primers for TCR Jbeta segments. What TCRdb holds here is the immuneACCESS table cut down to in-frame rearrangements. Part of the clones is not present; checked against another copy, under half of the missing clones reflect an unresolved V gene, and the others are unexplained. In this sample the table shows about 150,000 clones, around 79% of which occur a single time. The leading ten clones occupy about 8.3% of the sample. Sequencing input: PBMCs. The receptor set was obtained from a man aged 25-45 years in good health and CMV-seropositive.

This chain joins TRBV5-1 and TRBJ2-1; possible D gene TRBD2, 5 bases. The V gene lost 5 bases and the J gene lost 7 bases, with 13 bases spanning the gap. Germline assignment: CDR1 SGHRS and CDR2 YFSETQ. This CDR3 is 13 amino acids long. The CDR3 DNA reads as TGCGCCAGCAGGACTTACTCGGGGAATGAGCAGTTCTTC. Its protein product is CASRTYSGNEQFF.

The rearrangement uses TRBV28 and TRBJ1-2, with D unclear. V was shortened by 2 bases and J by 7 bases, with 11 bases between the two germline ends. Germline V gene sequence: CDR1 MDHEN, CDR2 SYDVKM. The CDR3 loop spans 13 amino acids. The CDR3 spells CASSLEPGFGYTF. The CDR3 coding sequence is TGTGCCAGCAGTTTAGAGCCAGGATTTGGCTACACCTTC.

This clone was seen only once. The CDR3 sequence: CASRRLAGVNEQFF. In nucleotides, the CDR3 is TGTGCCAGCAGGCGACTAGCCGGGGTCAATGAGCAGTTCTTC. V gene TRBV28 combines with J gene TRBJ2-1; 7 positions match TRBD2. Germline CDR1 is MDHEN and CDR2 is SYDVKM. The CDR3 consists of 14 residues. The V and J ends lost 6 bases and 6 bases, in that order; junction bases with no gene match: 8.

The genes are TRBV6-5 and TRBJ1-1, with D possibly being TRBD1 (5 bases). Germline V lookup: CDR1 MNHEY, CDR2 SVGAGI. Between the trimmed V and J ends, which lost 4 bases and 1 base, there was a span of 7 bases. The CDR3 extends over 13 amino acids. CDR3: CASSLGQNTEAFF. CDR3 DNA sequence: TGTGCCAGCAGTTTAGGACAGAACACTGAAGCTTTCTTT.

This sequence joins TRBV10-1 and TRBJ2-1, with TRBD2 matching over 14 bases. V dropped 4 bases and J dropped 6; count of bases not matched to a gene: 2. Germline-derived CDR1 and CDR2 are WNHNN and SYGVQD (reference sequence). The CDR3 is made up of 15 amino acids. The CDR3 loop is CASSAGTSGGNEQFF. The CDR3 coding sequence is TGCGCCAGCAGTGCCGGGACTAGCGGGGGCAATGAGCAGTTCTTC.

The rearrangement uses TRBV18 and TRBJ2-3; D not resolved. Trimming removed 2 bases from V and 0 bases from J, with 9 bases in between. Germline V gene data show CDR1 as KGHSH and CDR2 as LQKENI. CDR3 size: 15 residues. The CDR3 reads CASSPRQASTDTQYF. The CDR3 DNA sequence: TGTGCCAGCTCACCAAGGCAGGCCAGCACAGATACGCAGTATTTT.

The CDR3 nucleotides are TGCGCCAGCAGCCAACCCGGGACTAGCGGGGGCACGCATACGCAGTATTTT. It specifies CASSQPGTSGGTHTQYF. The V gene is TRBV4-3, the J gene TRBJ2-3; TRBD2 matches 14 bases. After removal of 2 bases from V and 7 bases from J, the junction contained 8 bases not matched to a gene. Germline V gene sequence: CDR1 LGHNA, CDR2 YSLEER. The CDR3 has 17 amino acids.